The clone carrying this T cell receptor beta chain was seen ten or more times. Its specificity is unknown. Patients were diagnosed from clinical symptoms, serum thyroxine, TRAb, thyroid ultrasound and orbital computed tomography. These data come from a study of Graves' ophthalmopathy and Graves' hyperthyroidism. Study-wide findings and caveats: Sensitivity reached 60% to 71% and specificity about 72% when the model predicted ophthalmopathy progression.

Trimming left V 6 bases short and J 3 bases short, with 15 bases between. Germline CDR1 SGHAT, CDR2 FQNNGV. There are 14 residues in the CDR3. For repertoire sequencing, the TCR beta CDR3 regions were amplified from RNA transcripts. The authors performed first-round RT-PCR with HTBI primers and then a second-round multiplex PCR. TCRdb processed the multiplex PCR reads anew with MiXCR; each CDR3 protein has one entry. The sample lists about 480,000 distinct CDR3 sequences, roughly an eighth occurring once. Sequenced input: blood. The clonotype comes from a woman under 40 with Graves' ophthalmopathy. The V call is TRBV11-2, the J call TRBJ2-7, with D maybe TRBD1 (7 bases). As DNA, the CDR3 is TGTGCCAGCAGTTCCGGCCAGGGGGGCTACGAGCAGTACTTC. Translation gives CASSSGQGGYEQYF.